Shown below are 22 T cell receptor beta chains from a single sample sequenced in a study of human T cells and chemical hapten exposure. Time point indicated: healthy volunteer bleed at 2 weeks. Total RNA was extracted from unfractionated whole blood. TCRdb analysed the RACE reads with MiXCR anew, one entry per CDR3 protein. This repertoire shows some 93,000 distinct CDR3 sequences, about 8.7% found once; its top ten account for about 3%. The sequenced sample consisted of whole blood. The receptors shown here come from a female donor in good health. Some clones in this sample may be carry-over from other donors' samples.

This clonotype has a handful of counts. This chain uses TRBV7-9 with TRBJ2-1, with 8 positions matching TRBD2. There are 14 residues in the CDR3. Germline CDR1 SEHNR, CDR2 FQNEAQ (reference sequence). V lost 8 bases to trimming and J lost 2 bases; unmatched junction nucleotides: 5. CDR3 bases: TGTGCCAGCTCCAGCGGGAGCGCCTACAATGAGCAGTTCTTC. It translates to CASSSGSAYNEQFF.

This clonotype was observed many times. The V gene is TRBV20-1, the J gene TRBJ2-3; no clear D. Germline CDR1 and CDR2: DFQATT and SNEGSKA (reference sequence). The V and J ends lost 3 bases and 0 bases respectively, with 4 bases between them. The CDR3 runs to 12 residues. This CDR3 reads CSASHSTDTQYF. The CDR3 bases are TGCAGTGCTAGCCACAGCACAGATACGCAGTATTTT.

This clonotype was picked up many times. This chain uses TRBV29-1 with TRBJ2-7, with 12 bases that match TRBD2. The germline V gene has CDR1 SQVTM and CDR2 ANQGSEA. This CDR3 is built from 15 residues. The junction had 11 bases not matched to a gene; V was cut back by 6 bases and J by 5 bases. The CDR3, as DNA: TGCAGCGTCTACCTAGCGGGAGGGCCGTTGGACGAGCAGTACTTC. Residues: CSVYLAGGPLDEQYF.

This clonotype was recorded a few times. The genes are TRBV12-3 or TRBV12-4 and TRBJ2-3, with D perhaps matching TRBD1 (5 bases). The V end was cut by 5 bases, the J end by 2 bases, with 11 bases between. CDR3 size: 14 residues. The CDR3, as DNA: TGTGCCAGCAGTCGCCGACAGCTCACAGATACGCAGTATTTT. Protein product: CASSRRQLTDTQYF.

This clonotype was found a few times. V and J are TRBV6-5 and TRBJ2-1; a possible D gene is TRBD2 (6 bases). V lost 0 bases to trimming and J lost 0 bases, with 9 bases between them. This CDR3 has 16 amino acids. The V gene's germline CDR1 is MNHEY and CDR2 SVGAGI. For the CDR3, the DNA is TGTGCCAGCAGTTACTCGCCCGGGGGCTCCTACAATGAGCAGTTCTTC. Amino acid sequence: CASSYSPGGSYNEQFF.

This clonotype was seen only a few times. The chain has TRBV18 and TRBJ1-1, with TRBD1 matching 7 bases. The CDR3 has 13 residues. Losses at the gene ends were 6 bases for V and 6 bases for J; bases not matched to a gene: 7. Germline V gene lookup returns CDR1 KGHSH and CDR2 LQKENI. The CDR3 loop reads CASSHRGRAEAFF. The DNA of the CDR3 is TGTGCCAGCTCCCACAGGGGCCGGGCTGAAGCTTTCTTT.

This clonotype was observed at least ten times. In DNA form, the CDR3 reads TGTGCCAGCAGAGGGGGGGTCCACGAGCAGTACTTC. This translates into CASRGGVHEQYF. The V gene is TRBV2, the J gene TRBJ2-7; TRBD2 might be the D (7 bases). The CDR3 is made up of 12 amino acids. V was shortened by 6 bases and J by 5 bases, with 11 bases between the two germline ends. CDR1 and CDR2 (germline): SNHLY, FYNNEI. Filled out from reference TRBV2 and TRBJ2-7, the complete variable domain reads EPEVTQTPSHQVTQMGQEVILRCVPISNHLYFYWYRQILGQKVEFLVSFYNNEISEKSEIFDDQFSVERPDGSNFTLKIRSTKLEDSAMYFCASRGGVHEQYFGPGTRLTVT.

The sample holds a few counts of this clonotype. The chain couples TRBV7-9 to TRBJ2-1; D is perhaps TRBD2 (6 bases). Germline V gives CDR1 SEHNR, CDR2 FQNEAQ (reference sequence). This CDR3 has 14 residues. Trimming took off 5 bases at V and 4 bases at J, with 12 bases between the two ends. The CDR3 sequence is CASSVSSVYNEQFF. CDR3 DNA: TGTGCCAGCAGCGTGTCTAGCGTATACAATGAGCAGTTCTTC.

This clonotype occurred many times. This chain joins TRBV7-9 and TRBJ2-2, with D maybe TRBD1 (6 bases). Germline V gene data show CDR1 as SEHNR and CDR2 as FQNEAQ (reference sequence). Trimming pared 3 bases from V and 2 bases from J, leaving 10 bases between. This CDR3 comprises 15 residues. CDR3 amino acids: CASSFNRVNTGELFF. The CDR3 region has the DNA TGTGCCAGCAGCTTTAACAGGGTCAACACCGGGGAGCTGTTTTTT.

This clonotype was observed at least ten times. The CDR3 region is CASSEETQSEAFF. The DNA of the CDR3 is TGTGCCAGCAGTGAAGAGACTCAGTCGGAAGCTTTCTTT. The gene calls are TRBV6-1 and TRBJ1-1; D is unclear. The CDR3 totals 13 residues. Germline assignment: CDR1 MNHNS and CDR2 SASEGT. V lost 1 base and J lost 8, with 11 bases in between.

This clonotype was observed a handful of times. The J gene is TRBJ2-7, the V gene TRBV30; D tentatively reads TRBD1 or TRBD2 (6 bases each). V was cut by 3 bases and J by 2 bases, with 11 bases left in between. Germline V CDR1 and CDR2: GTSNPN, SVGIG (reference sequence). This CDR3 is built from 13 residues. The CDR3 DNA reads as TGTGCCTGGAGCCCGAGGGGGGCCTACGAGCAGTACTTC. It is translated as CAWSPRGAYEQYF.

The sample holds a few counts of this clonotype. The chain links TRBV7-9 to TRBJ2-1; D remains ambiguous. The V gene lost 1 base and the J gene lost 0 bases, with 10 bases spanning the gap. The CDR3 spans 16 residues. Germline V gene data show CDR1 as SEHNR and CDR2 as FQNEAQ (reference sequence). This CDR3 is CASSLVGWSSYNEQFF. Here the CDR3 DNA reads TGTGCCAGCAGCTTAGTGGGGTGGAGCTCCTACAATGAGCAGTTCTTC.

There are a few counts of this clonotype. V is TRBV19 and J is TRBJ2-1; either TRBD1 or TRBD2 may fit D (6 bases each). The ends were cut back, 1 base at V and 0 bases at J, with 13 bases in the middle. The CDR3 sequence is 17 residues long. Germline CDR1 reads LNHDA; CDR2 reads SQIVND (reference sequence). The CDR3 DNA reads TGTGCCAGTAGTATAGGAGGGGGGAGGAGCTCCTACAATGAGCAGTTCTTC. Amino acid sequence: CASSIGGGRSSYNEQFF.

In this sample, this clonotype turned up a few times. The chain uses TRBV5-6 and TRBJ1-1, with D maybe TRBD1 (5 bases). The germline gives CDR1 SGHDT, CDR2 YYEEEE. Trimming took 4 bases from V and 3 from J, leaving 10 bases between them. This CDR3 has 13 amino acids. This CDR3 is CASSVAGHTEAFF. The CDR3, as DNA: TGTGCCAGCAGCGTAGCGGGGCACACTGAAGCTTTCTTT.

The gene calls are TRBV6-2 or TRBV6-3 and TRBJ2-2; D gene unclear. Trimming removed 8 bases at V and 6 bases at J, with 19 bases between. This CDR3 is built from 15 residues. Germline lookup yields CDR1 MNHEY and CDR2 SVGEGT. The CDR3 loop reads CASRRTALIAGELFF. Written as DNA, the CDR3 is TGTGCCAGCCGTAGGACCGCGCTAATTGCCGGGGAGCTGTTTTTT.

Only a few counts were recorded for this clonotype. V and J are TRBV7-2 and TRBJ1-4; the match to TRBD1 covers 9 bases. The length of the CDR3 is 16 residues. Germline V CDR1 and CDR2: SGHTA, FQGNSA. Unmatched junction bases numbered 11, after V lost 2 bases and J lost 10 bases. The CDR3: CASSLSSGQGKLKLFF. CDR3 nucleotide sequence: TGTGCCAGCAGCTTATCGTCGGGACAGGGCAAACTAAAACTGTTTTTT.

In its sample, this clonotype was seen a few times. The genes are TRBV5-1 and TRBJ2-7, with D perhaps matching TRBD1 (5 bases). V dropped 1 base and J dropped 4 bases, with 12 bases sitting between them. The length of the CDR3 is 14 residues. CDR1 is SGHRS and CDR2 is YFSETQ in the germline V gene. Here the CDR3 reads CASSLHPTEYEQYF. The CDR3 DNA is TGCGCCAGCAGCTTGCACCCGACAGAATACGAGCAGTACTTC.

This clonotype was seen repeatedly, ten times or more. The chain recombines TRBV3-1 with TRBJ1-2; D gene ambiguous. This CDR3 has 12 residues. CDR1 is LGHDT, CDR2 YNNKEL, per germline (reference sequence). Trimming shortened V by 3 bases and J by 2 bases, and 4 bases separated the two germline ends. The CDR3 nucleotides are TGTGCCAGCAGCCACACGAACTATGGCTACACCTTC. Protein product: CASSHTNYGYTF.

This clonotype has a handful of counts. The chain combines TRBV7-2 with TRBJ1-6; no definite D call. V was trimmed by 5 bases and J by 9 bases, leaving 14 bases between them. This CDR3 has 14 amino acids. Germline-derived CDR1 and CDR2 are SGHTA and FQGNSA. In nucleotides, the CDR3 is TGTGCCAGCAGCCCTAACAGTGGCATTTCACCCCTCCACTTT. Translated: CASSPNSGISPLHF.

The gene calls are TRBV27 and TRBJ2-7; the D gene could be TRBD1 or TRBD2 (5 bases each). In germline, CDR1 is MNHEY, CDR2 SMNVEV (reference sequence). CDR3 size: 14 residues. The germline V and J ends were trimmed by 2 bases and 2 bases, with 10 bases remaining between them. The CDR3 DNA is TGTGCCAGCAGTTTAGGGGGACGAACCTACGAGCAGTACTTC. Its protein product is CASSLGGRTYEQYF.

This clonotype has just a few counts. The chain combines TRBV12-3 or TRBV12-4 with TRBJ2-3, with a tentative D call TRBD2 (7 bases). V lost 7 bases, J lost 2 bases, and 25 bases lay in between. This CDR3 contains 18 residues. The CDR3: CASTPLGASGGITDTQYF. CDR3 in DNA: TGTGCCAGCACCCCCCTGGGGGCTAGCGGAGGGATCACAGATACGCAGTATTTT.

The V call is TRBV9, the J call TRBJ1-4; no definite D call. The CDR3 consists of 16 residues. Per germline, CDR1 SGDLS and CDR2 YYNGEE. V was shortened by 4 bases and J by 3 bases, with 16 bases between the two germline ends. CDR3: CASSLYGSVANEKLFF. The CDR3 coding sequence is TGTGCCAGCAGCCTCTATGGTTCGGTAGCTAATGAAAAACTGTTTTTT.